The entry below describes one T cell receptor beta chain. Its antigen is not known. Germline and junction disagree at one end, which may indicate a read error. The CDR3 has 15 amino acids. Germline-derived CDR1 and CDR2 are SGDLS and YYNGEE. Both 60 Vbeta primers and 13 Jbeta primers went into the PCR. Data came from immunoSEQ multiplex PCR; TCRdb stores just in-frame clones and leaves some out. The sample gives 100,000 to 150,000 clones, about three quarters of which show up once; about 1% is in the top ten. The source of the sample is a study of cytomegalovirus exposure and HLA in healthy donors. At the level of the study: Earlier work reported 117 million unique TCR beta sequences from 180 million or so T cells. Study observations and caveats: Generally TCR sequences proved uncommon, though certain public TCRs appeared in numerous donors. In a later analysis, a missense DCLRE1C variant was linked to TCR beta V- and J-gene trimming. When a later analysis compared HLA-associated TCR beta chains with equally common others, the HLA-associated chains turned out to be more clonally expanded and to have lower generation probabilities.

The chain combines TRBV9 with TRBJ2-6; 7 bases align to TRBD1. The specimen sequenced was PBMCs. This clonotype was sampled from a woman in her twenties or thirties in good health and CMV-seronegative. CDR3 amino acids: CASRVGGSGANVLAF. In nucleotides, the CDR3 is TGTGCCAGCAGGGTAGGGGGCTCTGGGGCCAACGTCCTGGCTTTC.